This T cell receptor (beta chain) appears in the sequencing data of a study of shared clonotypes between healthy human individuals. The CDR3 extends over 16 amino acids. Germline CDR1 SGHRS, CDR2 YFSETQ. V gave up 4 bases and J gave up 7 bases; unmatched junction bases: 12. About this clone itself: Antigen: not known.

Using immunoSEQ multiplex PCR, the repertoire was profiled, and TCRdb retains in-frame clones only, with some absent. In the table there are some 2,100,000 clones, 85% to 95% of which are singletons. Terminally differentiated effector memory CD45RA+ cells were left out of the naive CD8 fraction, which was CD45RO-negative and positively selected for CCR7. The study's findings and limits: The donor pool, a small one, limited the genetic and exposure-history diversity represented.

The chain is built from TRBV5-1 and TRBJ2-1; 9 bases are shared with TRBD2. The clonotype comes from a young man in good health. Some clones in this sample may be carry-over from other donors' samples. Specimen: naive CD8+ T cells from PBMCs. This chain's CDR3 is CASSPARLAGLNEQFF. CDR3 DNA sequence: TGCGCCAGCAGCCCCGCGCGGCTAGCGGGACTAAATGAGCAGTTCTTC. Using reference TRBV5-1 and TRBJ2-1 for the parts outside the CDR3, the full variable domain is KAGVTQTPRYLIKTRGQQVTLSCSPISGHRSVSWYQQTPGQGLQFLFEYFSETQRNKGNFPGRFSGRQFSNSRSEMNVSTLELGDSALYLCASSPARLAGLNEQFFGPGTRLTVL.